The next 3 T cell receptor beta chains were all read from a single sample in a study of T cell responses to AZD1222 COVID-19 vaccine. TCRdb's copy holds only in-frame clones and misses some; the assay was immunoSEQ multiplex PCR. This table has just under 150,000 clones, 88% appearing once. The sample here was peripheral blood, taken 28 days after the second dose of the MenACWY control vaccine. These receptor sequences come from an adult who received the MenACWY meningococcal vaccine as a control.

The J gene is TRBJ2-4, the V gene TRBV30; D uncertain. V lost 0 bases, J lost 9 bases, and 12 bases lay in between. Per germline, CDR1 GTSNPN and CDR2 SVGIG (reference sequence). The CDR3 loop spans 13 amino acids. The chain's CDR3 is CAWSVLRDTIQYF. The DNA of the CDR3 is TGTGCCTGGAGTGTCCTTAGGGATACCATTCAGTACTTC.

The V gene is TRBV5-8, the J gene TRBJ2-3; a possible D gene is TRBD2 (6 bases). Trimming shortened V by 0 bases and J by 1 base, and 12 bases separated the two germline ends. The V gene's germline CDR1 is SGHTS and CDR2 YDEGEE. The CDR3 consists of 16 residues. The DNA for the CDR3 is TGTGCCAGCAGCTTGGGATTGGGGACTCGCACAGATACGCAGTATTTT. Its translation: CASSLGLGTRTDTQYF.

A few counts support this clone. The sample carries other DNA sequences with the same CDR3. The V and J genes are TRBV9 and TRBJ1-5; D remains unclear. V was clipped by 0 bases and J by 0 bases, with 4 bases between them. This CDR3 has 14 amino acids. Per germline, CDR1 SGDLS and CDR2 YYNGEE. In nucleotides, the CDR3 is TGTGCCAGCAGCGTAGGCATTAGCAATCAGCCCCAGCATTTT. Protein: CASSVGISNQPQHF.